The 19 T cell receptor beta chains reported below all come from one sample, sequenced in a study of early stage breast cancer tumors. The assay was immunoSEQ multiplex PCR, and TCRdb's table has in-frame clones only and misses some. The table lists tens of thousands of clones, just under 75% of them singletons, with about 9.4% in the top ten. The sequenced sample consisted of breast tumor tissue. The source is a person in their thirties with breast cancer.

The rearrangement links TRBV6-5 to TRBJ2-1; TRBD2 might be the D (5 bases). The CDR3 loop spans 15 amino acids. V was clipped by 6 bases and J by 8 bases, with 20 bases between them. CDR1 is MNHEY and CDR2 is SVGAGI in the germline V gene. The chain's CDR3 is CASSQFAPADYEQFF. CDR3 nucleotides: TGTGCCAGCAGCCAATTTGCCCCCGCGGACTATGAGCAGTTCTTC.

The chain links TRBV6-1 to TRBJ2-7, with D possibly matching TRBD1 (6 bases). The CDR3 extends over 12 amino acids. V lost 6 bases to trimming and J lost 7 bases, with 13 bases between them. The germline V gene encodes CDR1 MNHNS and CDR2 SASEGT. The CDR3 region is CASSTTGFEQYF. In nucleotides, the CDR3 is TGTGCCAGCAGCACGACAGGTTTTGAGCAGTACTTC.

This chain uses TRBV7-2 with TRBJ1-1; a weak D match, TRBD1 (5 bases). Trimming took off 2 bases at V and 1 base at J, with 8 bases between the two ends. CDR1 is SGHTA, CDR2 FQGNSA, per germline. The CDR3 runs to 14 residues. This chain's CDR3 is CASSLSGANTEAFF. CDR3 sequence (DNA): TGTGCCAGCAGCTTATCCGGGGCGAACACTGAAGCTTTCTTT.

By proportion, this clone is medium-sized. This chain joins TRBV7-6 and TRBJ2-7; D is uncertain. CDR1 and CDR2 (germline): SGHVS, FNYEAQ. The CDR3 contains 12 residues. V shed 0 bases and J shed 7 bases, with 7 bases lying between them. CDR3: CASSLAGREQYF. The CDR3 DNA follows: TGTGCCAGCAGCTTAGCCGGGCGAGAGCAGTACTTC.

This chain links TRBV5-1 with TRBJ2-2, with D hard to call. Germline V CDR1 and CDR2: SGHRS, YFSETQ. The CDR3 covers 13 residues. Deletions cut 1 base from V and 7 bases from J, with 8 bases between. CDR3 protein: CASSLYRGGELFF. DNA for the CDR3: TGCGCCAGCAGCTTGTATCGAGGCGGGGAGCTGTTTTTT. The full variable domain, in which reference TRBV5-1 and TRBJ2-2 provide the parts outside the CDR3, is KAGVTQTPRYLIKTRGQQVTLSCSPISGHRSVSWYQQTPGQGLQFLFEYFSETQRNKGNFPGRFSGRQFSNSRSEMNVSTLELGDSALYLCASSLYRGGELFFGEGSRLTVL.

The chain couples TRBV30 to TRBJ2-3; D remains unclear. Germline loops: CDR1 GTSNPN, CDR2 SVGIG (reference sequence). This CDR3 region has 16 residues. V was cut by 3 bases and J by 4 bases, with 20 bases left in between. The CDR3 DNA follows: TGTGCCTGGAGCCTAAGAGTGGATTCCCTGTCAGATACGCAGTATTTT. This codes for CAWSLRVDSLSDTQYF.

This clone appeared once. V gene TRBV7-9 combines with J gene TRBJ2-1, with D uncertain. Trimming left V 1 base short and J 0 bases short, with 7 bases between. The CDR3 has 15 residues. Germline loops: CDR1 SEHNR, CDR2 FQNEAQ (reference sequence). CDR3 coding DNA: TGTGCCAGCAGCTTAGATTTAGGCTCCTACAATGAGCAGTTCTTC. As protein: CASSLDLGSYNEQFF.

This clone is a singleton in its sample. Other nucleotide sequences from this sample produce the same CDR3. The V call is TRBV30, the J call TRBJ1-2; no firm D call. The V gene lost 0 bases and the J gene lost 5 bases, with 4 bases spanning the gap. The germline gives CDR1 GTSNPN, CDR2 SVGIG (reference sequence). CDR3 length: 11 amino acids. CDR3 sequence reads: CAWSVLYGYTF. In DNA form, the CDR3 reads TGTGCCTGGAGTGTACTGTATGGCTACACCTTC.

This chain uses TRBV19 with TRBJ1-1, with no clear D. The CDR3 has 12 amino acids. The germline V and J ends were trimmed by 1 base and 7 bases, with 7 bases remaining between them. CDR1 and CDR2 from the germline V gene are LNHDA and SQIVND (reference sequence). The CDR3 is CASSIGGSEAFF. CDR3 nucleotides: TGTGCCAGTAGTATAGGTGGGAGTGAAGCTTTCTTT.

The chain employs TRBV11-2 and TRBJ1-2; 11 nucleotides match TRBD1. The J segment lost 6 bases and the V segment lost 5 bases, leaving 8 bases of the junction unmatched. CDR1 and CDR2 from the germline V gene are SGHAT and FQNNGV. The CDR3 sequence is 15 residues long. CDR3 in DNA: TGTGCCAGCAGCAGTGGGACAGGGGGTATGGATGGCTACACCTTC. As protein: CASSSGTGGMDGYTF.

The gene calls are TRBV27 and TRBJ2-1; D ambiguous. Deletions cut 3 bases from V and 3 bases from J, with 0 bases between. CDR1 is MNHEY, CDR2 SMNVEV, per germline (reference sequence). CDR3 size: 11 residues. The CDR3: CASSFYNEQFF. CDR3 nucleotides: TGTGCCAGCAGTTTCTACAATGAGCAGTTCTTC.

The J gene is TRBJ2-3, the V gene TRBV10-3, with a weak D call TRBD1 (6 bases). The CDR3 length is 15 residues. V lost 3 bases and J lost 0, with 10 bases in between. CDR1 ENHRY and CDR2 SYGVKD come from the germline V gene. The CDR3 sequence: CAISEGQTSTDTQYF. CDR3 in DNA: TGTGCCATCAGTGAAGGACAGACTAGCACAGATACGCAGTATTTT.

The rearrangement uses TRBV6-5 and TRBJ2-7; 9 nucleotides agree with TRBD1. V gave up 6 bases and J gave up 5 bases; unmatched junction bases: 11. The germline V gene has CDR1 MNHEY and CDR2 SVGAGI. The CDR3 extends over 15 amino acids. This CDR3 is CASSLFGTGKDEQYF. The CDR3, as DNA: TGTGCCAGCAGCCTATTTGGGACAGGGAAAGACGAGCAGTACTTC.

The chain has TRBV11-2 and TRBJ1-3, with 7 bases identical to TRBD1. This CDR3 spans 16 amino acids. The V gene end was trimmed by 5 bases and the J gene end by 2 bases; junction bases not matched to a gene: 9. Germline V gene data show CDR1 as SGHAT and CDR2 as FQNNGV. This CDR3 reads CASSAFTGVAGNTIYF. Written as DNA, the CDR3 is TGTGCCAGCAGCGCCTTTACAGGGGTCGCTGGAAACACCATATATTTT. Combining the CDR3 with reference TRBV11-2 and TRBJ1-3 gives the whole variable domain EAGVAQSPRYKIIEKRQSVAFWCNPISGHATLYWYQQILGQGPKLLIQFQNNGVVDDSQLPKDRFSAERLKGVDSTLKIQPAKLEDSAVYLCASSAFTGVAGNTIYFGEGSWLTVV.

The J gene is TRBJ2-1, the V gene TRBV5-1, with 9 bases matching TRBD2. The germline V gene encodes CDR1 SGHRS and CDR2 YFSETQ. Trimming cost V 4 bases and J 9 bases; bases outside gene matches: 8. This CDR3 contains 14 residues. CDR3 sequence reads: CASSVAGVGFEQFF. CDR3 bases: TGCGCCAGCAGCGTAGCGGGAGTGGGGTTTGAGCAGTTCTTC.

This clone was found a few times. V and J are TRBV5-5 and TRBJ1-2; a weak D match, TRBD1 (6 bases). Germline CDR1 is SGHKS and CDR2 is YYEKEE (reference sequence). V was cut by 0 bases and J by 4 bases, with 10 bases left in between. The CDR3 is made up of 14 amino acids. In DNA, the CDR3 is TGTGCCAGCAGCTTGGGCCAGGGGATCTATGGCTACACCTTC. The encoded protein is CASSLGQGIYGYTF.

This clone was counted a few times. The rearrangement uses TRBV9 and TRBJ2-2; D is perhaps TRBD2 (6 bases). Germline CDR1 reads SGDLS; CDR2 reads YYNGEE. Trimming removed 2 bases at V and 8 bases at J, with 7 bases between. The CDR3 contains 12 residues. The CDR3 DNA is TGTGCCAGCAGCGTTGGAGGGGGGGAGCTGTTTTTT. Protein sequence: CASSVGGGELFF.

The rearrangement links TRBV2 to TRBJ1-3; D gene uncertain. The length of the CDR3 is 12 residues. V was clipped by 5 bases and J by 1 base, with 3 bases between them. The germline V gene encodes CDR1 SNHLY and CDR2 FYNNEI. The CDR3, as DNA: TGTGCCAGCAGTCCGTCTGGAAACACCATATATTTT. It codes for CASSPSGNTIYF.

This clone has just a few counts. The CDR3 region has the DNA TGCGCCAGCAGCCAAGTGATGGGGCAAAATTCACCCCTCCACTTT. Amino acids: CASSQVMGQNSPLHF. This chain connects TRBV4-3 to TRBJ1-6; D is perhaps TRBD1 (5 bases). The CDR3 consists of 15 residues. Germline CDR1 LGHNA, CDR2 YSLEER. V gave up 1 base and J gave up 7 bases, with 11 bases separating them.